The following is a T cell receptor (beta chain) sequence with its context. Its target is unknown. Investigators isolated RNA and reverse transcribed it into cDNA to act as the sequencing template. Here immunoSEQ multiplex PCR was the method, and the copy in TCRdb shows in-frame clones only, minus some. Altogether about 200,000 clones are present, roughly 56% being singletons, with the ten largest covering around 1.4%. Indicated treatment: oral pan-JAK inhibitor, 5-10 mg twice daily. This CDR3 has 15 amino acids. Germline values: CDR1 MDHEN, CDR2 SYDVKM. The V gene lost 2 bases and the J gene lost 0 bases, with 11 bases spanning the gap. The data were taken from a study of CD8+ T cells in alopecia areata. Study information: In an open-label trial, patients got 5 to 10 mg tofacitinib twice daily.

Overall study results and limits: Expanded CD8+ clones among the top 100, and scalp clonality, were significantly decreased by tofacitinib. The study also sequences resident alphabeta T cells of normal skin in scalp samples.

The TCR comes from a human donor with alopecia areata. The J gene is TRBJ2-7, the V gene TRBV28; D unclear. Sequences were derived from CD4+ T cells sorted from blood, sampled at week 4, from a patient treated with tofacitinib. The CDR3 DNA reads as TGTGCCAGCAGTTTAGACCACTGGAGCTCCTACGAGCAGTACTTC. This codes for CASSLDHWSSYEQYF.